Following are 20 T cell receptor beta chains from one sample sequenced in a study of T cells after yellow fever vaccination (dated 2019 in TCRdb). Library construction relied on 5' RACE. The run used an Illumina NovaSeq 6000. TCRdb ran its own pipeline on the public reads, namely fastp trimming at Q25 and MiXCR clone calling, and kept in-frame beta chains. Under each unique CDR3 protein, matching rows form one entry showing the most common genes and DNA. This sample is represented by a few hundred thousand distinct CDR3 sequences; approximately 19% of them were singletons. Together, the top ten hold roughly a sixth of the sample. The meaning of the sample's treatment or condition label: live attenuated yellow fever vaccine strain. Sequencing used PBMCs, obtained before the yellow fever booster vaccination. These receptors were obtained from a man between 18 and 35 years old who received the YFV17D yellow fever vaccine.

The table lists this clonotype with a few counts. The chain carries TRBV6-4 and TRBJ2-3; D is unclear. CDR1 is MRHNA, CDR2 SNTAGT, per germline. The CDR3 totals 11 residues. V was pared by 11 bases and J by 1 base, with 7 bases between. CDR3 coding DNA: TGTGCCCCACCCCGCACAGATACGCAGTATTTT. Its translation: CAPPRTDTQYF.

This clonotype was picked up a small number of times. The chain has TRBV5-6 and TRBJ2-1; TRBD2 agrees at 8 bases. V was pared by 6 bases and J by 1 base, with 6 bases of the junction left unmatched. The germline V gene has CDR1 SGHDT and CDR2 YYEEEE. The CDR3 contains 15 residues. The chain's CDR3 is CASTLRGDSYNEQFF. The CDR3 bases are TGTGCCAGCACCCTGCGGGGGGATTCCTACAATGAGCAGTTCTTC.

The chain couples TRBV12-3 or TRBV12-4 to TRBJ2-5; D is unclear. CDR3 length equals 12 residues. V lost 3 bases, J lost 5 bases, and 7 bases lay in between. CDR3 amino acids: CASSFDTETQYF. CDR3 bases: TGTGCCAGCAGTTTCGACACTGAGACCCAGTACTTC.

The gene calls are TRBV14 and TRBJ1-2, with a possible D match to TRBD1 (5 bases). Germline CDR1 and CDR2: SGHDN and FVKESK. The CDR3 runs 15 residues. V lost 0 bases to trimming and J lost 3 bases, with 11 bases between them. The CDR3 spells CASSQDRSGDYGYTF. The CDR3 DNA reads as TGTGCCAGCAGCCAAGATCGGTCGGGGGACTATGGCTACACCTTC.

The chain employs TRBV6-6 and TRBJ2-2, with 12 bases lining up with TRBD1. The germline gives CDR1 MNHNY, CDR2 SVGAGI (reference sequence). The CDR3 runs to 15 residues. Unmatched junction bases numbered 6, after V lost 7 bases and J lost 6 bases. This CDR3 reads CASKPGQGAAGELFF. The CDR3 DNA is TGTGCCAGCAAACCGGGACAGGGGGCGGCCGGGGAGCTGTTTTTT.

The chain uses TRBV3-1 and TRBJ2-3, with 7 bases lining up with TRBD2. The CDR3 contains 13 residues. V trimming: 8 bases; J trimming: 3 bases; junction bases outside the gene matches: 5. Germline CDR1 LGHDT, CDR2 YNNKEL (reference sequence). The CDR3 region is CASRAGRTDTQYF. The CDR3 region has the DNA TGTGCCAGCCGAGCGGGGCGTACAGATACGCAGTATTTT.

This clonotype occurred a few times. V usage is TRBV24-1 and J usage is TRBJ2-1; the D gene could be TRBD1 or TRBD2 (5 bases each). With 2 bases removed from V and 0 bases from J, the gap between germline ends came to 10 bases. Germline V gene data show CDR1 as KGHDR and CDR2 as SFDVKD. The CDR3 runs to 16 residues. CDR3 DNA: TGTGCCACCAGTGATTCGGGACCGAGCTCCTACAATGAGCAGTTCTTC. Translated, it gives CATSDSGPSSYNEQFF.

The CDR3 DNA sequence: TGTGCCAGCAGTAAATCGCATGGTGGGGCCAACGTCCTGACTTTC. Amino acids: CASSKSHGGANVLTF. This chain joins TRBV6-5 and TRBJ2-6; D unclear. Deletions cut 5 bases from V and 3 bases from J, with 11 bases between. The CDR3 is made up of 15 amino acids. Per germline, CDR1 MNHEY and CDR2 SVGAGI.

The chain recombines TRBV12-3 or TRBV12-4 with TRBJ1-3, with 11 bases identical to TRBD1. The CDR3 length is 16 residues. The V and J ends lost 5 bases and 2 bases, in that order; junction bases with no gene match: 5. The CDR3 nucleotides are TGTGCCAGCAGTATCTCGGGACAGGGGGCTGGAAACACCATATATTTT. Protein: CASSISGQGAGNTIYF.

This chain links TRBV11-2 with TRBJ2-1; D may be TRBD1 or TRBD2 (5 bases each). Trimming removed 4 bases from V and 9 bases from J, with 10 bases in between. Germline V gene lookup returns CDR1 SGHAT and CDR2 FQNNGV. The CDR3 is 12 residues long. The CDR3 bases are TGTGCCAGCAGCTCGAGGGGACCTGAGCAGTTCTTC. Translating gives CASSSRGPEQFF.

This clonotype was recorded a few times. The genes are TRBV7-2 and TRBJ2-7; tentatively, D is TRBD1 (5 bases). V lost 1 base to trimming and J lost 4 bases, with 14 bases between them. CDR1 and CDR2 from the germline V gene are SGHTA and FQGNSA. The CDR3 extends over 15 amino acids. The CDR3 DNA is TGTGCCAGCAGCTTAGTTCGGGCAGGGTTGTACGAGCAGTACTTC. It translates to CASSLVRAGLYEQYF.

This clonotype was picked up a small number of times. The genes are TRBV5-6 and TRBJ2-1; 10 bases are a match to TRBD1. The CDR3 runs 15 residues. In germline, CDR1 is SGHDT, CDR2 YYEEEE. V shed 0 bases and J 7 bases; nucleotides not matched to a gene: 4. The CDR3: CASSLEGQGVNEQFF. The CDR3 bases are TGTGCCAGCAGCTTGGAAGGACAGGGGGTTAATGAGCAGTTCTTC. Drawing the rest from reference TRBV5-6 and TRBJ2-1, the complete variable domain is DAGVTQSPTHLIKTRGQQVTLRCSPKSGHDTVSWYQQALGQGPQFIFQYYEEEERQRGNFPDRFSGHQFPNYSSELNVNALLLGDSALYLCASSLEGQGVNEQFFGPGTRLTVL.

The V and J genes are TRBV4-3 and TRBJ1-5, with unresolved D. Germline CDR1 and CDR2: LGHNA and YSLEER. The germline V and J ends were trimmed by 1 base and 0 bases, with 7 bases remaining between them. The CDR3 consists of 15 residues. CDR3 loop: CASSQGQHSNQPQHF. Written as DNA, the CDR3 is TGCGCCAGCAGCCAAGGGCAGCATAGCAATCAGCCCCAGCATTTT.

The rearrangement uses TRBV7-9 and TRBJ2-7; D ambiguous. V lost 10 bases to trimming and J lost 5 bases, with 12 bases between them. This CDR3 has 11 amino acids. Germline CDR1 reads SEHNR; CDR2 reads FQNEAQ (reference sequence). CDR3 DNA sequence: TGTGCCACCAAGTCGCTTCACGAGCAGTACTTC. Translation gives CATKSLHEQYF.

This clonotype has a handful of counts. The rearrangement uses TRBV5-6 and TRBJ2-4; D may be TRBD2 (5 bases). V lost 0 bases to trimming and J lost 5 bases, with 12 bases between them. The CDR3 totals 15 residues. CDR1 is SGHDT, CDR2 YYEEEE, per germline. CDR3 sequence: CASSLDGGYQNIQYF. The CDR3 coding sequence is TGTGCCAGCAGCTTGGACGGAGGATATCAAAACATTCAGTACTTC.

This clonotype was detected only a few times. CDR3 sequence: CAWCSGQGNEKLFF. Written as DNA, the CDR3 is TGTGCCTGGTGTTCGGGACAGGGTAATGAAAAACTGTTTTTT. The V gene is TRBV30, the J gene TRBJ1-4; 9 bases fit TRBD1. J lost 4 bases, V lost 5 bases, and 5 bases had no gene match. Looked up from germline, CDR1 is GTSNPN and CDR2 is SVGIG (reference sequence). The CDR3 has 14 residues.

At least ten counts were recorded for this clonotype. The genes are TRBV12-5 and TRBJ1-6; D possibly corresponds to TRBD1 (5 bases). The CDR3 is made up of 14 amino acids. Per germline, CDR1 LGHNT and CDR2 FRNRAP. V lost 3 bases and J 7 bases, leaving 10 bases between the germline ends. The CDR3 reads CASGFPGNNSPLHF. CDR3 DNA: TGTGCTAGTGGTTTCCCAGGGAACAATTCACCCCTCCACTTT.

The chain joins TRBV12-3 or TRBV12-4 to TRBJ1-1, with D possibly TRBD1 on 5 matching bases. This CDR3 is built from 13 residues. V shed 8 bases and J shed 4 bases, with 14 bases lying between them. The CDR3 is CASAGGVGTEAFF. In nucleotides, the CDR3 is TGTGCCAGCGCTGGGGGAGTTGGCACTGAAGCTTTCTTT.

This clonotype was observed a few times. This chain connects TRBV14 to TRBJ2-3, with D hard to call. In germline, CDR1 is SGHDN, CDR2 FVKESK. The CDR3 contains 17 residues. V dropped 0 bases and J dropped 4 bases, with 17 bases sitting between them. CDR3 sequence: CASSQDLVVPFADTQYF. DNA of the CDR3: TGTGCCAGCAGCCAAGATCTTGTTGTGCCCTTCGCAGATACGCAGTATTTT. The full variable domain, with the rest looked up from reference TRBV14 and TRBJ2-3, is EAGVTQFPSHSVIEKGQTVTLRCDPISGHDNLYWYRRVMGKEIKFLLHFVKESKQDESGMPNNRFLAERTGGTYSTLKVQPAELEDSGVYFCASSQDLVVPFADTQYFGPGTRLTVL.

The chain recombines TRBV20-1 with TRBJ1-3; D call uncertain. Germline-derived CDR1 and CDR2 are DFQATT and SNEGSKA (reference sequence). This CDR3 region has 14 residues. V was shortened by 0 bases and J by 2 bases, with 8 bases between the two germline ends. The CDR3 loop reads CSARDGVPGNTIYF. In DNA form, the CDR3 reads TGCAGTGCTAGAGATGGGGTCCCTGGAAACACCATATATTTT.